What follows are 15 T cell receptor beta chains derived from one specimen sequenced in a study of T cells in localized non-small cell lung cancer. This table comes from immunoSEQ multiplex PCR, and its TCRdb copy is limited to in-frame clones, with some not included. In the table there are over a thousand clones, about a fifth of which are singletons. The source material was normal lung tissue next to the tumor, sampled before any cancer treatment. The origin of the receptors is a woman aged 35 to 69 with stage I lung adenocarcinoma.

Sample share makes this clone large (0.1 to 1%). This rearrangement joins TRBV19 to TRBJ1-1; 9 bases align to TRBD1. CDR1 is LNHDA and CDR2 is SQIVND in the germline V gene (reference sequence). There are 13 residues in the CDR3. The junction had 2 bases not matched to a gene; V was cut back by 8 bases and J by 1 base. As DNA, the CDR3 is TGTGCCAGTTCGGACAGGGGGAACACTGAAGCTTTCTTT. Translated, it gives CASSDRGNTEAFF.

This clone is deemed medium-sized. The chain employs TRBV11-3 and TRBJ1-1, with 7 bases lining up with TRBD1. Germline V lookup: CDR1 SGHNT, CDR2 YENEEA. This CDR3 has 14 amino acids. V shed 5 bases and J 1 base; nucleotides not matched to a gene: 4. CDR3 region: CASSAYRGNTEAFF. The CDR3 DNA follows: TGTGCCAGCAGCGCCTACAGGGGGAACACTGAAGCTTTCTTT.

The gene calls are TRBV2 and TRBJ1-5; D not resolved. V shed 7 bases and J shed 2 bases, with 15 bases lying between them. The CDR3 is 15 amino acids. Germline V gene sequence: CDR1 SNHLY, CDR2 FYNNEI. CDR3 amino acids: CASKNPGRGNQPQHF. CDR3 sequence (DNA): TGTGCCAGCAAGAACCCCGGAAGGGGCAATCAGCCCCAGCATTTT.

By sample share, this clone is medium-sized. The chain joins TRBV11-3 to TRBJ2-7; 8 nucleotides line up with TRBD2. CDR3 size: 19 residues. J was trimmed by 5 bases and V by 2 bases; bases with no gene match: 20. Per the germline V gene, CDR1 is SGHNT and CDR2 is YENEEA. The CDR3 loop is CASSLNYGARSGGTDEQYF. The CDR3 DNA reads TGTGCCAGCAGCTTAAATTACGGAGCCAGGAGCGGGGGTACGGACGAGCAGTACTTC.

This clone was counted between two and nine times. The rearrangement joins TRBV4-1 to TRBJ2-7; 10 bases line up with TRBD1. Germline V gene sequence: CDR1 MGHRA, CDR2 YSYEKL. With V trimmed by 0 bases and J by 3 bases, 5 bases remained unmatched. The CDR3 runs to 16 residues. The CDR3 loop reads CASSQDSTGGSYEQYF. CDR3 coding DNA: TGCGCCAGCAGCCAAGATTCGACAGGGGGCAGCTACGAGCAGTACTTC.

This rearrangement joins TRBV11-3 to TRBJ2-5; 8 nucleotides agree with TRBD2. This CDR3 is built from 16 residues. Germline loops: CDR1 SGHNT, CDR2 YENEEA. J lost 5 bases, V lost 5 bases, and 13 bases had no gene match. The CDR3 loop is CASSRSFSGEGETQYF. CDR3 nucleotide sequence: TGTGCCAGCAGCCGATCTTTTAGCGGGGAGGGGGAGACCCAGTACTTC.

This clone was seen more than once but under ten times. Here the CDR3 reads CASSYHDREYNTQYF. The CDR3 DNA reads TGTGCCAGCAGCTACCACGACAGGGAATATAATACGCAGTATTTT. The gene calls are TRBV11-3 and TRBJ2-3, with TRBD1 matching 7 bases. The V gene's germline CDR1 is SGHNT and CDR2 YENEEA. The CDR3 totals 15 residues. With V trimmed by 4 bases and J by 7 bases, 11 bases remained unmatched.

The J gene is TRBJ1-1, the V gene TRBV19; tentative D call: TRBD1 (6 bases). Germline V CDR1 and CDR2: LNHDA, SQIVND (reference sequence). The CDR3 runs 13 residues. Deletions cut 4 bases from V and 5 bases from J, with 11 bases between. Here the CDR3 DNA reads TGTGCCAGTAGTACTCCAGGGGTTACTGAAGCTTTCTTT. Amino acids: CASSTPGVTEAFF.

The chain has TRBV6-8 and TRBJ2-1; 10 bases agree with TRBD1. The CDR3 extends over 15 amino acids. The V and J ends lost 4 bases and 6 bases, in that order; junction bases with no gene match: 6. The germline CDR1 and CDR2 sequences are MNHGY and SAAAGT. The CDR3 reads CASSSARTGGNEQFF. As DNA, the CDR3 is TGTGCCAGCAGTTCCGCCCGGACAGGGGGCAATGAGCAGTTCTTC.

V is TRBV28 and J is TRBJ1-2; 7 bases fit TRBD1. From germline, CDR1 is MDHEN and CDR2 SYDVKM. The V and J ends lost 4 bases and 8 bases, in that order; junction bases with no gene match: 7. This CDR3 has 13 amino acids. This CDR3 is CASSSTGEIGYTF. The CDR3 coding sequence is TGTGCCAGCAGTTCAACAGGGGAGATCGGCTACACCTTC.

This clone was detected only once. This chain links TRBV19 with TRBJ2-3; 7 bases agree with TRBD1. The trim removed 4 bases at V and 4 bases at J, leaving 2 bases unmatched. This CDR3 comprises 13 residues. In germline, CDR1 is LNHDA, CDR2 SQIVND (reference sequence). As DNA, the CDR3 is TGTGCCAGTAGTAGTCAGGGGGCAGATACGCAGTATTTT. Encoded protein: CASSSQGADTQYF.

The chain has TRBV28 and TRBJ1-3, with D tentatively TRBD1 (6 bases). Germline loops: CDR1 MDHEN, CDR2 SYDVKM. CDR3 length equals 14 residues. Trimming stripped 6 bases from V and 1 base from J, with 10 bases between. This chain's CDR3 is CASSYQGSGNTIYF. The CDR3 DNA follows: TGTGCCAGCAGCTATCAGGGGTCTGGAAACACCATATATTTT.

In this sample, this clone turned up a few times. The chain links TRBV6-8 to TRBJ1-5, with TRBD1 as a possible D gene (5 bases). V was cut by 8 bases and J by 6 bases, with 17 bases left in between. The CDR3 extends over 14 amino acids. The V gene's germline CDR1 is MNHGY and CDR2 SAAAGT. CDR3 sequence reads: CASRTRGEGQPQHF. CDR3 nucleotides: TGTGCCAGCCGGACTAGGGGCGAGGGTCAGCCCCAGCATTTT.

This chain links TRBV29-1 with TRBJ2-7, with 10 bases lining up with TRBD1. With 6 bases clipped from V and 0 bases from J, the junction kept 5 bases outside the gene matches. CDR3 size: 14 residues. The germline CDR1 and CDR2 sequences are SQVTM and ANQGSEA. The CDR3: CSVSRDRGSYEQYF. Written as DNA, the CDR3 is TGCAGCGTAAGCCGGGACAGGGGCTCCTACGAGCAGTACTTC.

This clone occurred a few times. The CDR3 spells CAIREASSVYEQFF. Here the CDR3 DNA reads TGTGCCATCAGGGAGGCTAGCTCGGTCTATGAGCAGTTCTTC. The chain carries TRBV6-8 and TRBJ2-1; TRBD2 might be the D (6 bases). Germline CDR1 is MNHGY and CDR2 is SAAAGT. This CDR3 is built from 14 residues. Trimming left V 10 bases short and J 8 bases short, with 21 bases between.